A selection of T cell receptor beta chains follows, all from one sample in a study of cytomegalovirus exposure and HLA in healthy donors. Clones were sequenced by immunoSEQ multiplex PCR, and TCRdb holds only the in-frame ones, with some missing. Of approximately 180,000 clones listed, about 88% were seen once; the top ten hold 0.2% to 0.3%. Sequenced sample: PBMCs. Receptors were obtained from a girl in the first two years of life in good health and CMV-seronegative. Both conserved end residues are part of each CDR3. D genes are given only for firm matches. Some rows have no size entry. The others give once, few or many, or a class for an expanded clone.

.	TRBV7-2	.	TRBJ2-7	TGTGCCAGCAGCTTAGCGGTACATAGCGGAAACGAAAATGAAGGCCGAACCTACGAGCAGTACTTC	CASSLAVHSGNENEGRTYEQYF
TRBD2	TRBV25-1	.	TRBJ2-1	TGTGCCAGCAGTGAATTCGCGGGAGTGGGGAATGAGCAGTTCTTC	CASSEFAGVGNEQFF
TRBD1	TRBV6-1	.	TRBJ1-2	TGTGCCAGCAGTGAACTGGGACAGGGTGTTTACTATGGCTACACCTTC	CASSELGQGVYYGYTF
TRBD2	TRBV14	.	TRBJ2-3	TGTGCCAGCAGCCAAGAGGCCGGACTAGCGGGAATACGTACGCAGTATTTT	CASSQEAGLAGIRTQYF
TRBD1	TRBV29-1	.	TRBJ2-7	TGCAGCGTCCGGGACAGCTCCTACGAGCAGTACTTC	CSVRDSSYEQYF
TRBD1	TRBV5-5	.	TRBJ1-5	TGTGCCAGCAGCGCGGGACAGGGGAGGATTCAGCCCCAGCATTTT	CASSAGQGRIQPQHF
TRBD2	TRBV7-3	.	TRBJ2-1	TGTGCCAGCAGCTTAATGGGAACCTACAGGGTACCGCGGGAGGATGAGCAGTTCTTC	CASSLMGTYRVPREDEQFF
TRBD1	TRBV19	once	TRBJ2-7	TGTGCCAGTAGGGAATCGTCAGGGGGCGGATACGAGCAGTACTTC	CASRESSGGGYEQYF
TRBD1	TRBV2	.	TRBJ1-5	TGTGCCAGCAAGGACAGGGCTATCAATCAGCCCCAGCATTTT	CASKDRAINQPQHF
.	TRBV19	.	TRBJ1-5	TGTGCCAGTAGTATTAGAGGTATATTGGATAGCAATCAGCCCCAGCATTTT	CASSIRGILDSNQPQHF
.	TRBV6-4	.	TRBJ1-1	TGTGCCAGCAGTGGCCAGGGCGCTCTAAACACTGAAGCTTTCTTT	CASSGQGALNTEAFF
TRBD1	TRBV2	.	TRBJ1-1	TGTGCCAGCCCGTCCCCAACAGGGGGTAGAACTGAAGCTTTCTTT	CASPSPTGGRTEAFF
TRBD2	TRBV4-3	.	TRBJ2-2	TGCGCCAGCGGCGGGTGGCTAGCGGGAAACACCGGGGAGCTGTTTTTT	CASGGWLAGNTGELFF
.	TRBV5-6	few	TRBJ2-3	TGTGCCAGCAGCTCTAACGTCGGTACAGATACGCAGTATTTT	CASSSNVGTDTQYF
TRBD1	TRBV19	.	TRBJ2-7	TGTGCCAGTAGTCCGACAGGGCCGTACTTC	CASSPTGPYF
TRBD2	TRBV9	.	TRBJ2-3	TGTGCCAGCAGCGGAGGAGCGGGGGGCACAGATACGCAGTATTTT	CASSGGAGGTDTQYF
.	TRBV7-8	once	TRBJ1-2	TGTGCCAGCAGCCCCGGTAGACAGCTGTATGGCTACACCTTC	CASSPGRQLYGYTF
TRBD2	TRBV5-4	.	TRBJ2-5	TGTGCCAGCAGGCGGGCGGGAGGGCTAGAGACCCAGTACTTC	CASRRAGGLETQYF
.	TRBV25-1	.	TRBJ1-1	TGTGCCAGCAGTGAACCCTCCTTTGGGCAGGGTAACACTGAAGCTTTCTTT	CASSEPSFGQGNTEAFF
.	TRBV11-2	.	TRBJ2-1	TGTGCCAGCAGCTTACCCGGGACTCTTTCCAATGAGCAGTTCTTC	CASSLPGTLSNEQFF
.	TRBV7-2	.	TRBJ1-1	TGTGCCAGCAGCTTGGCGTGGAGGGTGAACACTGAAGCTTTCTTT	CASSLAWRVNTEAFF
.	TRBV2	.	TRBJ2-7	TGTGCCACCAACAGAGTTTACGAGCAGTACTTC	CATNRVYEQYF
.	TRBV27	.	TRBJ2-7	TGTGCCAGCAGTTTGTTACAGGGCAACGAGCAGTACTTC	CASSLLQGNEQYF
.	TRBV15	.	TRBJ2-3	TGTGCCACCAGCCCAGGCCTTCGCGGGGTGTATTCTGGCACAGATACGCAGTATTTT	CATSPGLRGVYSGTDTQYF
.	TRBV7-2	.	TRBJ2-1	TGTGCCAGCAGCTTGAGACTACCATACAATGAGCAGTTCTTC	CASSLRLPYNEQFF
.	TRBV6-6	.	TRBJ2-5	TGTGCCAGCAGCTATCGTGGGGGGCAAGAGACCCAGTACTTC	CASSYRGGQETQYF
.	TRBV6-1	.	TRBJ1-5	TGTGCCAGCAGACGCAGGGATAGCAATCAGCCCCAGCATTTT	CASRRRDSNQPQHF
.	TRBV5-1	.	TRBJ2-7	TGCGCCAGCAGCTTGGATGGGGGCGGGTACGAGCAGTACTTC	CASSLDGGGYEQYF
.	TRBV12-5	.	TRBJ1-4	TGTGCTAGTGCCCAACAGGGAACTAATGAAAAACTGTTTTTT	CASAQQGTNEKLFF
TRBD2	TRBV5-6	.	TRBJ2-5	TGTGCCAGCAGCGTGACTAGCGGGGGGACGTACCAAGAGACCCAGTACTTC	CASSVTSGGTYQETQYF
.	TRBV18	.	TRBJ1-1	TGTGCCAGCTCACTTGCTCCGGGACACCCTGAAGCTTTCTTT	CASSLAPGHPEAFF
TRBD2	TRBV4-3	.	TRBJ2-1	TGCGCCAGCAGCCAAGTTGTAGCGGGAGACGGGGAGCAGTTCTTC	CASSQVVAGDGEQFF
.	TRBV6-1	.	TRBJ2-1	TGTGCCAGCAGTGGAACTGGGACTTTTGAGCAGTTCTTC	CASSGTGTFEQFF
TRBD2	TRBV5-4	.	TRBJ2-7	TGTGCCAGCAGCTTGGTTAGCGGGGGGGCAAGGTACTACGAGCAGTACTTC	CASSLVSGGARYYEQYF
.	TRBV4-1	few	TRBJ2-1	TGCGCCAGCAGCCATAATATCCCCGCCTACAATGAGCAGTTCTTC	CASSHNIPAYNEQFF
TRBD2	TRBV7-2	.	TRBJ2-3	TGTGCCAGCAGCTACATCACCGGGACTAGCGACGGCACAGATACGCAGTATTTT	CASSYITGTSDGTDTQYF
TRBD1	TRBV6-5	.	TRBJ1-2	TGTGCCAGCCGACAGGGGAGGGAGTGGGGCTATGGCTACACCTTC	CASRQGREWGYGYTF
TRBD2	TRBV5-1	.	TRBJ2-3	TGCGCCAGCAGCCCCCCGGTAGCGGGAGGGACAGATACGCAGTATTTT	CASSPPVAGGTDTQYF
TRBD1	TRBV6-1	once	TRBJ1-2	TGTGCCAGCAGTGAAGCGGCCAATTCCGGGACAGCAGAAGGCGGAGGCTACACCTTC	CASSEAANSGTAEGGGYTF
.	TRBV6-1	.	TRBJ2-5	TGTGCCAGCAGTGAAGTTCCAGGGAAGAGGGAGACCCAGTACTTC	CASSEVPGKRETQYF
.	TRBV7-6	.	TRBJ2-5	TGTGCCAGCAGCGAATATGGAGGATCGGGTGGGGAGACCCAGTACTTC	CASSEYGGSGGETQYF
TRBD1	TRBV5-8	.	TRBJ2-1	TGTGCCAGCAGCCTACAGGGGGCGGCTTACAATGAGCAGTTCTTC	CASSLQGAAYNEQFF
TRBD2	TRBV5-1	.	TRBJ2-1	TGCGCCAGCAGCTTGGGCCGGGCGACTAGCGGCTCCTACAATGAGCAGTTCTTC	CASSLGRATSGSYNEQFF
.	TRBV5-1	.	TRBJ1-1	TGCGCCAGCAGCCCCGCAACTGATGGGAGGAACACTGAAGCTTTCTTT	CASSPATDGRNTEAFF
.	TRBV10-1	.	TRBJ2-7	TGCGCCACCGGAGGTGCGGAGGCCCCCTCTTTAGAGCAGTACTTC	CATGGAEAPSLEQYF
TRBD2	TRBV7-9	once	TRBJ2-6	TGTGCCAGCAGCTTAAGTGGCGGGAGGGCCACTGGGGCCAACGTCCTGACTTTC	CASSLSGGRATGANVLTF
.	TRBV9	.	TRBJ1-1	TGTGCCAGCAGCGTACAGGGGAACACTGAAGCTTTCTTT	CASSVQGNTEAFF
TRBD2	TRBV10-1	.	TRBJ2-5	TGCGCCAGCAGTGGGACTAGCAAAGAGACCCAGTACTTC	CASSGTSKETQYF
.	TRBV9	.	TRBJ1-2	TGTGCCAGCAGCGGATCAGGGTTAGGCTACACCTTC	CASSGSGLGYTF
TRBD1	TRBV27	.	TRBJ1-1	TGTGCCAGCAGCCCCGACAGGGTTGGGAACACTGAAGCTTTCTTT	CASSPDRVGNTEAFF
TRBD2	TRBV4-1	once	TRBJ2-4	TGCGCCAGCAGCCAAGTACTAGCGGGGGCGGGCAAAAACATTCAGTACTTC	CASSQVLAGAGKNIQYF
.	TRBV7-9	.	TRBJ2-7	TGTGCCAGCAGCCACCCGCCCACAGGGAAGTTTTCCTACGAGCAGTACTTC	CASSHPPTGKFSYEQYF
TRBD2	TRBV18	.	TRBJ2-7	TGTGCCAGCTCACCTGAGCGGGAGTCCTACGAGCAGTACTTC	CASSPERESYEQYF
TRBD2	TRBV5-8	.	TRBJ2-7	TGTGCCAGCAGCTTGAATTGGGGGGGGACTTTCTACTACGAGCAGTACTTC	CASSLNWGGTFYYEQYF
TRBD1	TRBV2	once	TRBJ1-3	TGTGCCAGCAGTGAGACAGGGGTTGGAAACACCATATATTTT	CASSETGVGNTIYF
.	TRBV5-4	few	TRBJ2-5	TGTGCCAGCAGCTTAAGCGTGGAGACCCAGTACTTC	CASSLSVETQYF
.	TRBV9	.	TRBJ1-1	TGTGCCAGCAGCGCCGGTGGGACACTCTACCGACACACTGAAGCTTTCTTT	CASSAGGTLYRHTEAFF
TRBD1	TRBV6-1	few	TRBJ2-7	TGTGCCAGCAAGGGACAGGGGTTATCCTACGAGCAGTACTTC	CASKGQGLSYEQYF
.	TRBV27	.	TRBJ1-1	TGTGCCAGCAGTTTAATTCCAGGGGTGGGGACTGAAGCTTTCTTT	CASSLIPGVGTEAFF
TRBD2	TRBV5-4	.	TRBJ2-2	TGTGCCAGCAGCTTGGGGGGACTAGCGGGGGGCGCCGGGGAGCTGTTTTTT	CASSLGGLAGGAGELFF